This entry features one TCR beta chain sequence. Its antigen is not known. These data are taken from a study of Ad26.COV2.S vaccination and SARS-CoV-2 variants. Study-wide results and limits: Vaccinees displayed broader spike-specific TCR repertoires than placebo recipients.

Method: immunoSEQ multiplex PCR; TCRdb's copy keeps in-frame clones and lacks some. The table includes 450,000 to 550,000 clones, roughly nine tenths detected once. Stated treatment: roughly 19 received Ad26.COV2.S at low or high dose, single or two shots; several received placebo; per-sample allocation not given. The study sampled participants on day 63 after the first vaccine or placebo injection. The sample in question was peripheral blood, obtained in a trial of Ad26.COV2.S vaccine versus placebo. The sequence was obtained from a person aged 18-65 years who received the Ad26.COV2.S COVID-19 vaccine or a placebo.

The CDR3 DNA reads TGTGCCAGTAGTAATGGGGGACAGCTTAGCACAGATACGCAGTATTTT. Its translation: CASSNGGQLSTDTQYF. The gene calls are TRBV19 and TRBJ2-3, with 7 bases matching TRBD1. This CDR3 comprises 16 residues. Germline V gene data show CDR1 as LNHDA and CDR2 as SQIVND (reference sequence). V was pared by 4 bases and J by 0 bases, with 7 bases of the junction left unmatched. Looking up the rest from reference TRBV19 and TRBJ2-3 gives the full variable domain: DGGITQSPKYLFRKEGQNVTLSCEQNLNHDAMYWYRQDPGQGLRLIYYSQIVNDFQKGDIAEGYSVSREKKESFPLTVTSAQKNPTAFYLCASSNGGQLSTDTQYFGPGTRLTVL.